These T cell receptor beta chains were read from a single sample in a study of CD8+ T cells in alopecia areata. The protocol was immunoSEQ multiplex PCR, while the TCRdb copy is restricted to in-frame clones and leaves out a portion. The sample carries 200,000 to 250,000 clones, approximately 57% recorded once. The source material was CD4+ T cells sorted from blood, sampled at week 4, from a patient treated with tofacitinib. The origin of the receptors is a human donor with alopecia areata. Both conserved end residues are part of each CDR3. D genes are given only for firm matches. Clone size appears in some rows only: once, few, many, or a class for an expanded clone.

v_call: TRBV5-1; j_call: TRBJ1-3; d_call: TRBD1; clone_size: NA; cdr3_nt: TGCGCCAGCAGCCCACAGGGGGCGGCCGGAAACACCATATATTTT; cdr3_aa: CASSPQGAAGNTIYF
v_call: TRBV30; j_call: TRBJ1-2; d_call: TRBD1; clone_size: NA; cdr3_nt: TGTGCCTGGACATTTGGTGGGACAGCCTATGGCTACACCTTC; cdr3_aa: CAWTFGGTAYGYTF
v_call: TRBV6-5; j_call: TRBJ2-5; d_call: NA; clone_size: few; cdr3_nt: TGTGCCAGCAGTTACTCGATTCAGTTCCAAGAGACCCAGTACTTC; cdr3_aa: CASSYSIQFQETQYF
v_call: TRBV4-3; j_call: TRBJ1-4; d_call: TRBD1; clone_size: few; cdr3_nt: TGCGCCAGCAGCCAAGAGGGGACAGCGGGCGAAAAACTGTTTTTT; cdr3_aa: CASSQEGTAGEKLFF
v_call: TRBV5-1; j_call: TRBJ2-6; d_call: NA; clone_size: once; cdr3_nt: TGCGCCAGCAGCTGGGAGGTAAGGCACCTCTCTGGGGCCAACGTCCTGACTTTC; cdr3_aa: CASSWEVRHLSGANVLTF
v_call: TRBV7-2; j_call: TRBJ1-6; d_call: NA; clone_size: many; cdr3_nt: TGTGCCAGCAGCCCCCCCACAGGGACTAATTCACCCCTCCACTTT; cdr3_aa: CASSPPTGTNSPLHF
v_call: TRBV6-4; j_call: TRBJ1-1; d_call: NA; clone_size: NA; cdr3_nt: TGTGCCAGCAGACTGGGACCGAACACTGAAGCTTTCTTT; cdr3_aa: CASRLGPNTEAFF
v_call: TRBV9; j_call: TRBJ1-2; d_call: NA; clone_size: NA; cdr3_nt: TGTGCCAGCAGCGTAGATTTCAGGGCGGGTGGCTACACCTTC; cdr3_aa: CASSVDFRAGGYTF
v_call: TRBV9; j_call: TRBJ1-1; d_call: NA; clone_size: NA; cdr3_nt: TGTGCCAGCAGCGTAGCAGGCAGCGACACTGAAGCTTTCTTT; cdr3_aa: CASSVAGSDTEAFF
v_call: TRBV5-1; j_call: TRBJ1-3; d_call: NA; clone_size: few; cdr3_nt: TGCGCCAGCAGCTTGGAACAGAACTCTGGAAACACCATATATTTT; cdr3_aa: CASSLEQNSGNTIYF
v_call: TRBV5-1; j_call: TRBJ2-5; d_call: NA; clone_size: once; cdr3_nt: TGCGCCAGCAGCTTGGGAACCCCCCCCGGGACCCAGTACTTC; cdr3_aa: CASSLGTPPGTQYF
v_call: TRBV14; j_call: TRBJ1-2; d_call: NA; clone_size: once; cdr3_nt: TGTGCCAGCAGCCAAGTTGGGGTCTCAAGGGATGGCTACACCTTC; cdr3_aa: CASSQVGVSRDGYTF
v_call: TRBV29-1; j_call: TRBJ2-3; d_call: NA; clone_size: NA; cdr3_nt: TGCAGCGTTGTTAACCGGGTCCCTACAGATACGCAGTATTTT; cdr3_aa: CSVVNRVPTDTQYF
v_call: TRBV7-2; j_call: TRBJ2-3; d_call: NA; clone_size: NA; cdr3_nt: TGTGCCAGCCGACTGGTAGGGGGGAGGGTCGATACGCAGTATTTT; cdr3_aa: CASRLVGGRVDTQYF
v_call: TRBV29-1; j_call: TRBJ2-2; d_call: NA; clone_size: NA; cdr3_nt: TGCAGCGTTGAAGTCGTTACCAATACGGGGGAGCTGTTTTTT; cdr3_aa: CSVEVVTNTGELFF
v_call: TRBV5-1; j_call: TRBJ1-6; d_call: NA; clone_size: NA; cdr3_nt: TGCGCCAGCACCCAACAGATAATGGGGAATTCACCCCTCCACTTT; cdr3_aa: CASTQQIMGNSPLHF
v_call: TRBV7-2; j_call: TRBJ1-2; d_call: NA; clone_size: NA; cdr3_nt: TGTGCCAGCAGCTCGCGGTGGGGAAGTGTTGACGGCTACACCTTC; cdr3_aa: CASSSRWGSVDGYTF
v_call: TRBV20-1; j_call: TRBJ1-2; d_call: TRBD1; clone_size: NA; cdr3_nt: TGCAGTGCAAGGGACAGGGGGGTCGGCACCTTC; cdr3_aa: CSARDRGVGTF
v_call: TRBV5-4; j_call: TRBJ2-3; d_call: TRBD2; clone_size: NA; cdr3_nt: TGTGCCAGCAGCTGGGGACTAGCGGGGGCCGGGACAGATACGCAGTATTTT; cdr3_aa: CASSWGLAGAGTDTQYF
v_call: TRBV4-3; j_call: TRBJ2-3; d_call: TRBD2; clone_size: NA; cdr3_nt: TGCGCCAGCAGCCAAGCTACGGCTAGCGGGGGAGATACGCAGTATTTT; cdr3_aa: CASSQATASGGDTQYF
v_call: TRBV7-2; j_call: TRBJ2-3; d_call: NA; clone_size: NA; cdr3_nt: TGTGCCAGCAGCTTAACGCTAGCGTCAGATACGCAGTATTTT; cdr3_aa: CASSLTLASDTQYF
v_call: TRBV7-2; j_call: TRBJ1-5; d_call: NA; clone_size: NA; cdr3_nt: TGTGCCAGCAGCCCCCGGCGGGGAGATATGAATCAGCCCCAGCATTTT; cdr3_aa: CASSPRRGDMNQPQHF
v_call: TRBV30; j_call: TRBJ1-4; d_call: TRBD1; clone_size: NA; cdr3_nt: TGTGCCTGGAGTGTACAGGGGGACGAAAAACTGTTTTTT; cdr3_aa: CAWSVQGDEKLFF
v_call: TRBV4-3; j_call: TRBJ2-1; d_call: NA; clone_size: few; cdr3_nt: TGCGCCAGCAGCCAAGATTACGGGGATGAGCAGTTCTTC; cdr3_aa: CASSQDYGDEQFF
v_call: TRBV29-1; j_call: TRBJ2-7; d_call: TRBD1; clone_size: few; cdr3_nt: TGCAGCGTTCGGGCTCCCAGGGGGACACCCTACGAGCAGTACTTC; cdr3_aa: CSVRAPRGTPYEQYF
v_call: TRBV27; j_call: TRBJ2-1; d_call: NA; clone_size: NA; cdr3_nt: TGTGCCAGCAGTTTATACAGGCGGAGCTCCTACAATGAGCAGTTCTTC; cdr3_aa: CASSLYRRSSYNEQFF
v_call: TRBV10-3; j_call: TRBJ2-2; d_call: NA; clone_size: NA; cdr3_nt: TGTGCCATCAGTGACTCGGGCAGGGGGAACACCGGGGAGCTGTTTTTT; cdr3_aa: CAISDSGRGNTGELFF
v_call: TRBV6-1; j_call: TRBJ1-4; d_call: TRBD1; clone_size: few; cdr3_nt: TGTGCCAGCAGCGCCAGGGGGGCTAATGAAAAACTGTTTTTT; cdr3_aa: CASSARGANEKLFF
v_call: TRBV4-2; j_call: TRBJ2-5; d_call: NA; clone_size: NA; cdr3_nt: TGTGCCAGCGAGCCTTCTATGGGGCGCGGACGAAGCGGAGAGACCCAGTACTTC; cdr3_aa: CASEPSMGRGRSGETQYF
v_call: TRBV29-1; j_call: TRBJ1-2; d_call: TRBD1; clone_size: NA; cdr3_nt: TGCAGCGTCAGCGGACAGGAGGACTATGGCTACACCTTC; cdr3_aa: CSVSGQEDYGYTF
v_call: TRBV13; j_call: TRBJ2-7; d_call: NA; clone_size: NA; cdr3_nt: TGTGCCAGCAGCCAACAGGGTTACGAGCAGTACTTC; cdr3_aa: CASSQQGYEQYF
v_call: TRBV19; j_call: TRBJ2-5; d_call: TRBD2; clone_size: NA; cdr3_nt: TGTGCCAGCACTCCCGGGACTAGCGAAGAGACCCAGTACTTC; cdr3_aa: CASTPGTSEETQYF
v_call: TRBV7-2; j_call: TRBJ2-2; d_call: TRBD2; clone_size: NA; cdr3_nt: TGTGCCAGCAGCTATTTCCAGGGCGGGGGCACCGGGGAGCTGTTTTTT; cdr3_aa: CASSYFQGGGTGELFF
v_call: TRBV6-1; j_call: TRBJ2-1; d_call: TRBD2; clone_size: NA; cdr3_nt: TGTGCCAGCGCCGGGACTATGCAGTTCTTC; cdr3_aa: CASAGTMQFF
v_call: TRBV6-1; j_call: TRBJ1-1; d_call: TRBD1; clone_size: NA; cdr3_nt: TGTGCCAGCGAGGGACAGTCGAACACTGAAGCTTTCTTT; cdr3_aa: CASEGQSNTEAFF
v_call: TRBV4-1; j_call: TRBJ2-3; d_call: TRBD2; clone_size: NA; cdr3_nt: TGCGCCAGCAGCCAAGGCTCCGGGACTAGAACAGATACGCAGTATTTT; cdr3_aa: CASSQGSGTRTDTQYF
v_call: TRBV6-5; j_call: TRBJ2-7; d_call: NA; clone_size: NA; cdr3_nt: TGTGCCACCTTAGGACTCAACACCTACGAGCAGTACTTC; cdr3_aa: CATLGLNTYEQYF
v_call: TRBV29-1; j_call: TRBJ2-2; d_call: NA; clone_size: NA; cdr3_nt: TGCAGCATCCTGACAGGAGCGAACACCGGGGAGCTGTTTTTT; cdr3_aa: CSILTGANTGELFF
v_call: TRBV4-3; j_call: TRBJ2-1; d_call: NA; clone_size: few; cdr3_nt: TGCGCCAGCAGCCAAGGAGGTAACACGGAAAGTGAGCAGTTCTTC; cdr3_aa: CASSQGGNTESEQFF
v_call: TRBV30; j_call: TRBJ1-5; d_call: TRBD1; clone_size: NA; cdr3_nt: TGTGCCTGGAGTCCGGGACAGGGTGATCAGCCCCAGCATTTT; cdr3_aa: CAWSPGQGDQPQHF
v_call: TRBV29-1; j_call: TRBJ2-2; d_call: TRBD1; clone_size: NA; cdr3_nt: TGCAGCGTTGGACAGGGGCACACCGGGGAGCTGTTTTTT; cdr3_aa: CSVGQGHTGELFF
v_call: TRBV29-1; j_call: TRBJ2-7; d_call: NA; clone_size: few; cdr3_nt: TGCAGCGTGGGCCGGGACCACGGTGGCGAGCAGTACTTC; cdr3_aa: CSVGRDHGGEQYF
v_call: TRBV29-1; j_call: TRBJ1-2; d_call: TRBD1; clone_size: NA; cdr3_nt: TGCAGCGTTGAAATCCAGGGGGCGGGTGGCTACACCTTC; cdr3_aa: CSVEIQGAGGYTF
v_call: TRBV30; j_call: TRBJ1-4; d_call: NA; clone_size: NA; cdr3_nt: TGTGCCTGGAGTGTTGGTCAGGGAGGGGAAAAACTGTTTTTT; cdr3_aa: CAWSVGQGGEKLFF
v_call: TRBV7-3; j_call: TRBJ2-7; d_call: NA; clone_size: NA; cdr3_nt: TGTGCCAGCAGCTTAACTCCCCTGTCTGGTGAGCAGTACTTC; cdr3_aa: CASSLTPLSGEQYF
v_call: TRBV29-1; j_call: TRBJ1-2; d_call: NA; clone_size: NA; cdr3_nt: TGCAGCGCAGACCTAATCGACGTTTTCGGTGGCTACACCTTC; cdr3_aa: CSADLIDVFGGYTF
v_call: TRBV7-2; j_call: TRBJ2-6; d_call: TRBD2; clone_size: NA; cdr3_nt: TGTGCCAGCAGCTTAGACGGGGGAGGGGCTGGGGCCAACGTCCTGACTTTC; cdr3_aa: CASSLDGGGAGANVLTF
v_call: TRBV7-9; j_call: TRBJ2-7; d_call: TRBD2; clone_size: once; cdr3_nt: TGTGCCAGCAGCCTCAGACTAGCGGGGCCCTCCTACGAGCAGTACTTC; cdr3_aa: CASSLRLAGPSYEQYF
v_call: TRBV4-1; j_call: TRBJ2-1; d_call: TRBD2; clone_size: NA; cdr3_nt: TGCGCCAGCAGCCAAGATGGACTAGCGGGGGGCCGCTCCTACAATGAGCAGTTCTTC; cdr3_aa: CASSQDGLAGGRSYNEQFF
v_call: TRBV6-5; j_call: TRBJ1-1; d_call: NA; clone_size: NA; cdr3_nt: TGTGCCAGCAGTGAGGGGGATCGGACTGAAGCTTTCTTT; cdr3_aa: CASSEGDRTEAFF
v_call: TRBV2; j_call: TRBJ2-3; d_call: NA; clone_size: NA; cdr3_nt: TGTGCCAGCAGTGCAGAGGGGGGACGCACAGATACGCAGTATTTT; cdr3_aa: CASSAEGGRTDTQYF
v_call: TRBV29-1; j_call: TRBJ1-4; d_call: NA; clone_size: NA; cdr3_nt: TGCAGCGTTCAAGTCATGCCTCTTGAAAAACTGTTTTTT; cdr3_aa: CSVQVMPLEKLFF
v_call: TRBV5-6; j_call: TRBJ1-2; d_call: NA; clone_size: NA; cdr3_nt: TGTGCCAGCAGCTCGGCACCATATGGCTACACCTTC; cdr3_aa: CASSSAPYGYTF
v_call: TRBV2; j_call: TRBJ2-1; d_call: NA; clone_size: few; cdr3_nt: TGTGCCAGCAGGGCGAACCCTGCTGGCTACAATGAGCAGTTCTTC; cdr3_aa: CASRANPAGYNEQFF
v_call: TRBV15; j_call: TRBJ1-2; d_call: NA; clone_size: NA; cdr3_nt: TGTGCCACCAGCAGAAGCCAGGGAACTACCTATGGCTACACCTTC; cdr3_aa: CATSRSQGTTYGYTF